This T cell receptor (beta chain) was recorded in a study of cytomegalovirus exposure and HLA in healthy donors. Whole-study results and caveats: Most TCR sequences were uncommon, yet certain public TCRs appeared in many donors. 164 TCR beta chains were listed as cytomegalovirus-associated.

Points on this clone: Its antigen is still unknown.

Clones were read by immunoSEQ multiplex PCR, and TCRdb kept only the in-frame ones, dropping some. This table holds more than 200,000 clones, roughly 91% found once. The CDR3 contains 15 residues. V lost 4 bases, J lost 0 bases, and 0 bases stayed unmatched. Germline CDR1 and CDR2: SGHTA and FQGTGA. J is TRBJ2-6 and V is TRBV7-3; 7 bases match TRBD1. The TCR was taken from a woman younger than 45 in good health and CMV-seronegative. The sample comprised PBMCs. CDR3 protein: CASSSGGSGANVLTF. The DNA for the CDR3 is TGTGCCAGCAGCTCAGGGGGCTCTGGGGCCAACGTCCTGACTTTC.